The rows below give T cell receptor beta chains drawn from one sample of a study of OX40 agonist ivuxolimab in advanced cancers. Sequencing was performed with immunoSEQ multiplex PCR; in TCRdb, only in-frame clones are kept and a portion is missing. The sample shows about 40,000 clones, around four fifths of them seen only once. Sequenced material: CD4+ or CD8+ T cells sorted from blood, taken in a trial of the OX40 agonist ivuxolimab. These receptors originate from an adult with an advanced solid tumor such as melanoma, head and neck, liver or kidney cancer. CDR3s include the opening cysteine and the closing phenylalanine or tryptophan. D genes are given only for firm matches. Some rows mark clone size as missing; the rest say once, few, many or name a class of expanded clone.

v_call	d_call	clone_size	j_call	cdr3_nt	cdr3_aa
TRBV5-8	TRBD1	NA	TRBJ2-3	TGTGCCAGCAGCACAGGGGCAGATACGCAGTATTTT	CASSTGADTQYF
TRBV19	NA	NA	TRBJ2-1	TGTGCCAGTAGTATCCCGACTGGAAGCTCCTACAATGAGCAGTTCTTC	CASSIPTGSSYNEQFF
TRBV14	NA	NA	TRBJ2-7	TGTGCCAGCAGCCAAGCTCGAGGGCCTAGTTACGAGCAGTACTTC	CASSQARGPSYEQYF
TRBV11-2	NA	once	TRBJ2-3	TGTGCCAGCAGCTTAGCGGGGGCGACTTCCGATACGCAGTATTTT	CASSLAGATSDTQYF
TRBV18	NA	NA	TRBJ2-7	TGTGCCAGCTCACCACATGCGGACACCCCCTACGAGCAGTACTTC	CASSPHADTPYEQYF
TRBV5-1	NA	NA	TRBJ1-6	TGCGCCAGCAGCTTGGAGGGCCCCTCGTATAATTCACCCCTCCACTTT	CASSLEGPSYNSPLHF
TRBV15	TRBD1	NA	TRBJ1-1	TGTGCCACCAGCAGGGCTGGACAGGGCGTGAGTGCTGAAGCTTTCTTT	CATSRAGQGVSAEAFF
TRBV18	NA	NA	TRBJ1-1	TGTGCCAGCTCACCAAATTGGGACACTGAAGCTTTCTTT	CASSPNWDTEAFF
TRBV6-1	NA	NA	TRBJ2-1	TGTGCCGCCCAAACTAGCCTCGCCGCTAGGGAGCAGTTCTTC	CAAQTSLAAREQFF
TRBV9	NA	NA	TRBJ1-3	TGTGCCAGCAGCGTAGGACTAGGGGCTGGAAACACCATATATTTT	CASSVGLGAGNTIYF
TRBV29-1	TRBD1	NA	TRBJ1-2	TGCAGCATAGCCGACAGGGGCTATGGCTACACCTTC	CSIADRGYGYTF
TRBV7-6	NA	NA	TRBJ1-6	TGTGCCAGCAGTGAGACCTATAATTCACCCCTCCACTTT	CASSETYNSPLHF
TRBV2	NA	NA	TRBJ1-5	TGTGCCAGCAGTGAACAGGCTTCCCGCAATCAGCCCCAGCATTTT	CASSEQASRNQPQHF
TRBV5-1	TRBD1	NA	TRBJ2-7	TGCGCCAGCAGCGTCCGAGGGGACAGCTACGAGCAGTACTTC	CASSVRGDSYEQYF
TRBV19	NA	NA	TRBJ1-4	TGTGCCAGTACGCGACCACGGGGGGACGGCGGTGAAAAACTGTTTTTT	CASTRPRGDGGEKLFF
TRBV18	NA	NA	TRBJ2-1	TGTGCCAGCTCACCTCTCGGGCAGGTGAACTACAATGAGCAGTTCTTC	CASSPLGQVNYNEQFF
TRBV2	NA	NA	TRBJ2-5	TGTGCCAGCAGTGTTTCGGAGACCCAAGAGACCCAGTACTTC	CASSVSETQETQYF
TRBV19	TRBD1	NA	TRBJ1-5	TGTGCCAGTAGTATTGCAGGGGGCGGATATCAGCCCCAGCATTTT	CASSIAGGGYQPQHF
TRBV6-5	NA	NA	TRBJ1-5	TGTGCCAGCAGCGGCCTCGGTCAGCCCCAGCATTTT	CASSGLGQPQHF
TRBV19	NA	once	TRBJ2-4	TGTGCCAGTAGTATATCGGCTTGGGCGGGATTAGCCAAAAACATTCAGTACTTC	CASSISAWAGLAKNIQYF
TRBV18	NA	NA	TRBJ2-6	TGTGCCAGCTCATTCTCAGAGCCTGGGGCCAACGTCCTGACTTTC	CASSFSEPGANVLTF
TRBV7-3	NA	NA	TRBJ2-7	TGTGCCAGCAGCTACGGGACATCGACCGGAGACGAGCAGTACTTC	CASSYGTSTGDEQYF
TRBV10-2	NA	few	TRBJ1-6	TGCGCCAGCAGTGAGAGAATGGATAATTCACCCCTCCACTTT	CASSERMDNSPLHF
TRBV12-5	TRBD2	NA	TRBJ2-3	TGTGCTAGTGGTTTGGTACCCGCGGGAGAGGGCACAGATACGCAGTATTTT	CASGLVPAGEGTDTQYF
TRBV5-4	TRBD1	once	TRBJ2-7	TGTGCCAGCAGTCGGGACAGGTTCTCCTACGAGCAGTACTTC	CASSRDRFSYEQYF
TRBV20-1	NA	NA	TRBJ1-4	TGCAGTGCCCCCTATGAACTCCGAAGGTTTTTT	CSAPYELRRFF
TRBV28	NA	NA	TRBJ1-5	TGTGCCAGCAGTACCAACTCCCTTCAGGGAAATCAGCCCCAGCATTTT	CASSTNSLQGNQPQHF
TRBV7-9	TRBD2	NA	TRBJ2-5	TGTGCCAGCAGCCGCCGGGGGGGGATGTCATTAGAGACCCAGTACTTC	CASSRRGGMSLETQYF
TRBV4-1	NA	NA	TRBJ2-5	TGCGCCAGCAGCCATGAGCCCCTAGAGACCCAGTACTTC	CASSHEPLETQYF
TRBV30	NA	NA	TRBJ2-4	TGTGCCTGGACCTATGGAGTGCGAAACATTCAGTACTTC	CAWTYGVRNIQYF
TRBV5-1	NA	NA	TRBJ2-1	TGCGCCAGCAGCTTGGCCGAGAGCTCCTACAATGAGCAGTTCTTC	CASSLAESSYNEQFF
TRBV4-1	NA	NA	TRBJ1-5	TGCGCCAGCAGCCAAGATCTGGGAGTGAGCAATCAGCCCCAGCATTTT	CASSQDLGVSNQPQHF
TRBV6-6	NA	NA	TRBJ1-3	TGTGCCAGCAGTAAAGGGTCCTCTGGAAACACCATATATTTT	CASSKGSSGNTIYF
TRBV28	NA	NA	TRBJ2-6	TGTGCCAGCAGTTTAGGGCAGGGTTCTGGGGCCAACGTCCTGACTTTC	CASSLGQGSGANVLTF
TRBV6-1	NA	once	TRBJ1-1	TGTGCCAGCAGGGAGGGAGTAGATACTGAAGCTTTCTTT	CASREGVDTEAFF
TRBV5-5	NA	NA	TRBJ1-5	TGTGCCAGCAGCTTAGGGTTTATCAATCAGCCCCAGCATTTT	CASSLGFINQPQHF
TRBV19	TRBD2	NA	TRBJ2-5	TGTGCCAGTAGTCCCAGCGGGGGGGACCAAGAGACCCAGTACTTC	CASSPSGGDQETQYF
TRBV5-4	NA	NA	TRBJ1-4	TGTGCCAGCAGCTTAGGCCTGGGGACGCAAAAACTGTTTTTT	CASSLGLGTQKLFF
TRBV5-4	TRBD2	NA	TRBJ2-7	TGTGCCAGCAGCCTAGGGGCGGGGGGCGTCAGCTACGAGCAGTACTTC	CASSLGAGGVSYEQYF
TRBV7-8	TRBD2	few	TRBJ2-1	TGTGCCAGCAGCCAACTAGCGGGGCTGAGAGTGAGGAATGAGCAGTTCTTC	CASSQLAGLRVRNEQFF
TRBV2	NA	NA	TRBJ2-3	TGTGCCAGCAGTGAGACTTTGGGTACAGATACGCAGTATTTT	CASSETLGTDTQYF
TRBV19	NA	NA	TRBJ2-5	TGTGCCAGTAGTATAGGATCGGGAAGGGAGACCCAGTACTTC	CASSIGSGRETQYF
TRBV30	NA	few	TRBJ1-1	TGTGCCTGGAGTCGGGAAACTGAAGCTTTCTTT	CAWSRETEAFF
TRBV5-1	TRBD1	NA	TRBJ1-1	TGCGCCAGCAGCCGAACAGGGACAGGGGCTTTCTTT	CASSRTGTGAFF
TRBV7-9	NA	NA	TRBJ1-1	TGTGCCAGCAGCTTCGACACTGAAGCTTTCTTT	CASSFDTEAFF
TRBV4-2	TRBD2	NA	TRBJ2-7	TGTGCCAGCAGCCAAGACTCAACCCTAGCGGGGGGCCGCCTCGAGCAGTACTTC	CASSQDSTLAGGRLEQYF
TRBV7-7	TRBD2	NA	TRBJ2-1	TGTGCCAGCAGCTTAGATGCCGGGAGGGGGGAGCAGTTCTTC	CASSLDAGRGEQFF
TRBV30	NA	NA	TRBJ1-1	TGTGCCTGGAGTGTCCAGGGTTTGAGCACTGAAGCTTTCTTT	CAWSVQGLSTEAFF
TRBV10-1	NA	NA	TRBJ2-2	TGCGCCAGCAGTGAGTCGAGGTATACATCGACAGGAAACACCGGGGAGCTGTTTTTT	CASSESRYTSTGNTGELFF
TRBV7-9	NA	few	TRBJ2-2	TGTGCCAGCAGCTCCGGCGGGGAGCTGTTTTTT	CASSSGGELFF
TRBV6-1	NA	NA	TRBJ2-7	TGTGCCAGCAGTGAAGCGAGTCCCTACGAGCAGTACTTC	CASSEASPYEQYF
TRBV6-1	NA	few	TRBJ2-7	TGTGCCAGCAGAGAAACAGCCTACGAGCAGTACTTC	CASRETAYEQYF
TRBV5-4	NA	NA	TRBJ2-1	TGTGCCAGCAGCTCGCTGGTAGCGAGCCACAATGAGCAGTTCTTC	CASSSLVASHNEQFF
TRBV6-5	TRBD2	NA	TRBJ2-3	TGTGCCAGCAGTAAAATAGCGGGGTGGACAGATACGCAGTATTTT	CASSKIAGWTDTQYF
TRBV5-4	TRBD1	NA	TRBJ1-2	TGTGCCAGCAGCTTTCCAGGGGGAGGCTACACCTTC	CASSFPGGGYTF
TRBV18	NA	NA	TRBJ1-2	TGTGCCAGCTCACCGCAAGTAGGGCAGGGCCATGGCTACACCTTC	CASSPQVGQGHGYTF
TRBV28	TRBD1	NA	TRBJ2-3	TGTGCCAGCAGGCTACTTTTACAGGGGGTCAGCACAGATACGCAGTATTTT	CASRLLLQGVSTDTQYF
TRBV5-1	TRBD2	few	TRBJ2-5	TGCGCCAGCACCCTCGGCTCCCCGTTAGCGGGAGTGAGAGAGACCCAGTACTTC	CASTLGSPLAGVRETQYF